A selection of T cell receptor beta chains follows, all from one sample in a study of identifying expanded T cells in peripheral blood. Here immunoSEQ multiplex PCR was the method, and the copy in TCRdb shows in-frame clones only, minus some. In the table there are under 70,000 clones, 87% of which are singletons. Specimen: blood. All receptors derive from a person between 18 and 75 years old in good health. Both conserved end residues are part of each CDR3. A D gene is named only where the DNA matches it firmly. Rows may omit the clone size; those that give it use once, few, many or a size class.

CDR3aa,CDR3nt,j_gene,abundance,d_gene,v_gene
CASSQDGTGGIDEQFF,TGTGCCAGCAGCCAAGACGGGACAGGGGGCATCGATGAGCAGTTCTTC,TRBJ2-1,NA,TRBD1,TRBV4-2
CASSPPIGSGDTGELFF,TGTGCCAGCAGTCCCCCCATCGGGTCCGGAGACACCGGGGAGCTGTTTTTT,TRBJ2-2,NA,NA,TRBV28
CASSLELRELPYEQYF,TGCGCCAGCAGCTTGGAGTTGCGGGAGTTGCCTTACGAGCAGTACTTC,TRBJ2-7,NA,TRBD2,TRBV5-1
CASSLAPNYEQYF,TGTGCCAGCAGTTTGGCCCCTAACTACGAGCAGTACTTC,TRBJ2-7,NA,NA,TRBV6-5
CASSPRTEVEQFF,TGTGCCAGCAGCCCCCGGACAGAGGTTGAGCAGTTCTTC,TRBJ2-1,NA,NA,TRBV7-9
CASSISGGSYNEQFF,TGTGCCAGTAGTATATCCGGGGGCTCCTACAATGAGCAGTTCTTC,TRBJ2-1,once,NA,TRBV19
CASSKKQGRTAGELFF,TGTGCCAGCAGCAAAAAACAGGGAAGAACCGCCGGGGAGCTGTTTTTT,TRBJ2-2,NA,NA,TRBV21-1
CASSSRRGAGGTDTQYF,TGTGCCAGCAGCTCCAGAAGGGGGGCGGGCGGCACAGATACGCAGTATTTT,TRBJ2-3,NA,NA,TRBV11-2
CASSLVLGAEAFF,TGTGCCAGCAGCTTAGTGCTGGGGGCTGAAGCTTTCTTT,TRBJ1-1,NA,NA,TRBV7-9
CASRRQGGSNEKLFF,TGTGCCAGCCGAAGGCAGGGCGGATCTAATGAAAAACTGTTTTTT,TRBJ1-4,NA,NA,TRBV28
CASSHRDSYSYEQYF,TGTGCCAGCAGTCACCGGGACAGCTATTCCTACGAGCAGTACTTC,TRBJ2-7,NA,TRBD1,TRBV4-2
CASSLDPEGRLNTEAFF,TGTGCCAGCAGCTTGGACCCCGAGGGACGTTTGAACACTGAAGCTTTCTTT,TRBJ1-1,NA,NA,TRBV5-8
CASSDIGEIGLRNEQFF,TGTGCCAGCAGTGACATCGGGGAAATTGGGTTGAGGAATGAGCAGTTCTTC,TRBJ2-1,NA,NA,TRBV6-4
CASSLEGNVLYEQYF,TGTGCCAGCAGCTTAGAGGGTAACGTGCTCTACGAGCAGTACTTC,TRBJ2-7,NA,NA,TRBV7-2
CASSIGTGGYEQYF,TGTGCCAGTAGTATTGGGACAGGGGGGTACGAGCAGTACTTC,TRBJ2-7,NA,TRBD1,TRBV19
CASSLGSGGYNEQFF,TGTGCCAGCAGCTTAGGAAGCGGGGGATACAATGAGCAGTTCTTC,TRBJ2-1,few,TRBD2,TRBV7-2
CASSLGLSYEQYF,TGTGCCAGCAGCTTAGGACTCTCCTACGAGCAGTACTTC,TRBJ2-7,NA,NA,TRBV7-2
CASSPRQGRGNEQFF,TGTGCCAGCAGCCCGCGACAGGGAAGAGGTAATGAGCAGTTCTTC,TRBJ2-1,NA,TRBD1,TRBV7-3
CASSRTSGNTGELFF,TGTGCCAGCAGCCGGACTAGCGGAAACACCGGGGAGCTGTTTTTT,TRBJ2-2,NA,TRBD2,TRBV5-4